Listed below are T cell receptor beta chains from one sample, sequenced in a study of OX40 agonist ivuxolimab in advanced cancers. The data were produced by immunoSEQ multiplex PCR, yet TCRdb's version contains in-frame clones alone and is incomplete. The table records more than 75,000 clones, 88% of them present only once. This sample comprised CD4+ or CD8+ T cells sorted from blood, obtained in a trial of the OX40 agonist ivuxolimab. These receptors all come from an adult with an advanced solid tumor such as melanoma, head and neck, liver or kidney cancer. CDR3s include the opening cysteine and the closing phenylalanine or tryptophan. The order of the fields is V gene, J gene, CDR3 protein.

v_call: TRBV25-1; j_call: TRBJ2-1; cdr3_aa: CASSEWSSGRAGNNEQFF
v_call: TRBV6-5; j_call: TRBJ2-1; cdr3_aa: CASSPRVGERNEQFF
v_call: TRBV19; j_call: TRBJ2-1; cdr3_aa: CASSMIQSSGGEQFF
v_call: TRBV7-6; j_call: TRBJ2-5; cdr3_aa: CASSPELQETQYF
v_call: TRBV25-1; j_call: TRBJ1-2; cdr3_aa: CASSTSWSGYTF
v_call: TRBV6-1; j_call: TRBJ1-4; cdr3_aa: CASSESGRYNEKLFF
v_call: TRBV10-2; j_call: TRBJ1-5; cdr3_aa: CASSAGLDNQPQHF
v_call: TRBV5-6; j_call: TRBJ2-5; cdr3_aa: CASSQGQGAWETQYF
v_call: TRBV2; j_call: TRBJ1-4; cdr3_aa: CASGPWSATNEKLFF
v_call: TRBV7-9; j_call: TRBJ2-2; cdr3_aa: CASSLGALRRVNTGELFF
v_call: TRBV7-8; j_call: TRBJ2-3; cdr3_aa: CASTRPPRRLTSTDTQYF
v_call: TRBV6-1; j_call: TRBJ1-5; cdr3_aa: CASGTGESGQPQHF
v_call: TRBV28; j_call: TRBJ1-5; cdr3_aa: CASSLMDREQPQHF
v_call: TRBV9; j_call: TRBJ2-5; cdr3_aa: CASSGGAEPQETQYF
v_call: TRBV5-1; j_call: TRBJ2-5; cdr3_aa: CASTLGAGETQYF
v_call: TRBV28; j_call: TRBJ1-2; cdr3_aa: CASSLKASGYTF
v_call: TRBV28; j_call: TRBJ1-1; cdr3_aa: CASSKAGAEAFF
v_call: TRBV7-2; j_call: TRBJ1-1; cdr3_aa: CASSSGQKGAAFF
v_call: TRBV5-1; j_call: TRBJ1-2; cdr3_aa: CASRTGSYYGYTF
v_call: TRBV11-2; j_call: TRBJ1-3; cdr3_aa: CASSHASGNTIYF
v_call: TRBV5-1; j_call: TRBJ2-3; cdr3_aa: CASSFLDTQYF
v_call: TRBV5-8; j_call: TRBJ1-4; cdr3_aa: CASSLSTTATNEKLFF
v_call: TRBV5-1; j_call: TRBJ2-7; cdr3_aa: CASSLGTAIGEQYF
v_call: TRBV19; j_call: TRBJ1-6; cdr3_aa: CASSIPGGRSPLHF
v_call: TRBV7-9; j_call: TRBJ2-3; cdr3_aa: CASSSWARDTQYF
v_call: TRBV14; j_call: TRBJ1-4; cdr3_aa: CASSQSQGWSEKLFF
v_call: TRBV7-9; j_call: TRBJ2-3; cdr3_aa: CASSSERERTDTQYF
v_call: TRBV29-1; j_call: TRBJ2-1; cdr3_aa: CSVQGGDSHNEQFF
v_call: TRBV25-1; j_call: TRBJ2-1; cdr3_aa: CASSELSGSYNEQFF
v_call: TRBV6-5; j_call: TRBJ2-7; cdr3_aa: CASSYQSYEQYF
v_call: TRBV5-1; j_call: TRBJ1-2; cdr3_aa: CASSMGQGYYGYTF
v_call: TRBV18; j_call: TRBJ2-3; cdr3_aa: CASSPPSAGLGGGPTDTQYF
v_call: TRBV9; j_call: TRBJ2-1; cdr3_aa: CASSMRLAGYNEQFF
v_call: TRBV5-1; j_call: TRBJ2-7; cdr3_aa: CASSSPSDVERQYF
v_call: TRBV5-1; j_call: TRBJ2-3; cdr3_aa: CASSLGRNTGGTDTQYF
v_call: TRBV6-6; j_call: TRBJ1-5; cdr3_aa: CASSSTASNQPQHF
v_call: TRBV28; j_call: TRBJ1-1; cdr3_aa: CASSLSPYGVDRGVTEAFF
v_call: TRBV7-2; j_call: TRBJ1-1; cdr3_aa: CASSLPTLNTEAFF
v_call: TRBV7-2; j_call: TRBJ2-2; cdr3_aa: CASSLGVSSPGELFF
v_call: TRBV28; j_call: TRBJ1-2; cdr3_aa: CASLYRDRDYGYTF
v_call: TRBV6-1; j_call: TRBJ1-1; cdr3_aa: CASSSGGMNTEAFF
v_call: TRBV7-2; j_call: TRBJ1-2; cdr3_aa: CASSLDNYGYTF
v_call: TRBV7-6; j_call: TRBJ1-5; cdr3_aa: CASSAGTGNPQHF
v_call: TRBV11-2; j_call: TRBJ2-1; cdr3_aa: CASSLGGTSYSEQFF
v_call: TRBV9; j_call: TRBJ1-4; cdr3_aa: CASSVGQGNEKLFF
v_call: TRBV28; j_call: TRBJ1-1; cdr3_aa: CASSYVEGTRAFF
v_call: TRBV27; j_call: TRBJ2-1; cdr3_aa: CASSSGTSGNYNEQFF
v_call: TRBV19; j_call: TRBJ1-1; cdr3_aa: CASTSQGAHTEAFF
v_call: TRBV7-9; j_call: TRBJ1-1; cdr3_aa: CASSLQGAHRTEAFF
v_call: TRBV5-4; j_call: TRBJ2-1; cdr3_aa: CASKPAGGNEQFF
v_call: TRBV7-9; j_call: TRBJ2-2; cdr3_aa: CASSLRNTGELFF
v_call: TRBV5-1; j_call: TRBJ2-3; cdr3_aa: CASSVDSTDTQYF
v_call: TRBV19; j_call: TRBJ2-1; cdr3_aa: CASMGGTSGISSYNEQFF
v_call: TRBV2; j_call: TRBJ2-3; cdr3_aa: CASSGVIRTDTQYF
v_call: TRBV30; j_call: TRBJ1-3; cdr3_aa: CAWSRGVPGNTIYF
v_call: TRBV11-2; j_call: TRBJ1-5; cdr3_aa: CASSPGYNNQPQHF
v_call: TRBV10-3; j_call: TRBJ1-4; cdr3_aa: CAISDSGTGGSGEKLFF
v_call: TRBV11-3; j_call: TRBJ2-3; cdr3_aa: CASSSGRTSDSTDTQYF
v_call: TRBV5-4; j_call: TRBJ1-2; cdr3_aa: CASSLQANYGYTF